The 17 T cell receptor beta chains below were found in one sample sequenced in a study of cytomegalovirus exposure and HLA in healthy donors. Vbeta (60) and Jbeta (13) primers were used in the PCR. Some clones are missing from TCRdb's copy, which holds only in-frame ones; the method was immunoSEQ multiplex PCR. In the table there are about 130,000 clones, roughly four fifths of which are singletons. Sequences were obtained from PBMCs. These receptors originate from a girl aged 2 to 9 in good health and CMV-seronegative.

The J gene is TRBJ2-1, the V gene TRBV7-2, with TRBD1 identical over 7 bases. The CDR3 length is 16 residues. Germline lookup yields CDR1 SGHTA and CDR2 FQGNSA. Trimming took 5 bases from V and 8 from J; bases not matched to a gene: 15. DNA for the CDR3: TGTGCCAGCAGCATAAGACAGGGTAGTACGATCCATGAGCAGTTCTTC. It encodes CASSIRQGSTIHEQFF.

V is TRBV19 and J is TRBJ2-2; 7 nucleotides match TRBD1. This CDR3 comprises 15 residues. Germline lookup yields CDR1 LNHDA and CDR2 SQIVND (reference sequence). After removal of 8 bases from V and 0 bases from J, the junction contained 6 bases not matched to a gene. CDR3 nucleotide sequence: TGTGCCAGTCAAGCCGGGACAGCGAACACCGGGGAGCTGTTTTTT. It specifies CASQAGTANTGELFF.

The V call is TRBV11-3, the J call TRBJ2-7; tentative D call: TRBD1 (5 bases). CDR1 is SGHNT and CDR2 is YENEEA in the germline V gene. The CDR3 contains 15 residues. Trimming shortened V by 4 bases and J by 1 base, and 14 bases separated the two germline ends. CDR3 residues: CASSSPSRESYEQYF. CDR3 nucleotide sequence: TGTGCCAGCAGCTCCCCCAGCAGGGAATCCTACGAGCAGTACTTC.

Note on this clone: An end of the junction does not agree with germline; a read error may underlie this. This CDR3 is also generated by other DNA sequences in the sample. The gene calls are TRBV30 and TRBJ1-2, with D perhaps matching TRBD1 (5 bases). Germline lookup yields CDR1 GTSNPN and CDR2 SVGIG (reference sequence). The CDR3 sequence is 12 residues long. As DNA, the CDR3 is TGCGCCTGGAGTGTACTTGGGGGGGGCTACACCTTC. Its translation is CAWSVLGGGYTF.

The chain carries TRBV5-6 and TRBJ2-3; D remains unclear. CDR1 is SGHDT, CDR2 YYEEEE, per germline. V lost 0 bases and J 2 bases, leaving 7 bases between the germline ends. The CDR3 contains 14 residues. CDR3 amino acids: CASSLAGPTDTQYF. CDR3 DNA: TGTGCCAGCAGCTTGGCAGGCCCCACAGATACGCAGTATTTT.

The chain carries TRBV6-1 and TRBJ2-7; 11 bases line up with TRBD2. In germline, CDR1 is MNHNS, CDR2 SASEGT. The V and J ends lost 4 bases and 9 bases, in that order; junction bases with no gene match: 14. This CDR3 contains 16 residues. The DNA for the CDR3 is TGTGCCAGCAGTGCTAATCTAGCGGGGGGCCTCAATAGGCAGTACTTC. Translation gives CASSANLAGGLNRQYF.

The chain uses TRBV7-9 and TRBJ2-3; no reliable D call. Trimming took off 1 base at V and 13 bases at J, with 9 bases between the two ends. Per the germline V gene, CDR1 is SEHNR and CDR2 is FQNEAQ (reference sequence). The CDR3 loop spans 11 amino acids. CDR3: CASSLDVLKYF. In DNA, the CDR3 is TGTGCCAGCAGCTTAGACGTACTAAAGTATTTT.

This chain uses TRBV29-1 with TRBJ1-2; tentatively, D is TRBD1 (6 bases). Germline CDR1 reads SQVTM; CDR2 reads ANQGSEA. This CDR3 comprises 14 residues. Trimming stripped 5 bases from V and 8 bases from J, with 21 bases between. Here the CDR3 DNA reads TGCAGCGTTAAATTTACGCAGGGGAATCACGGCTACACCTTC. As protein: CSVKFTQGNHGYTF. The whole variable domain, filled in from reference TRBV29-1 and TRBJ1-2, reads SAVISQKPSRDICQRGTSLTIQCQVDSQVTMMFWYRQQPGQSLTLIATANQGSEATYESGFVIDKFPISRPNLTFSTLTVSNMSPEDSSIYLCSVKFTQGNHGYTFGSGTRLTVV.

This chain joins TRBV2 and TRBJ1-2; 9 nucleotides agree with TRBD1. Trimming removed 4 bases from V and 8 bases from J; junction bases left unmatched: 2. Germline lookup yields CDR1 SNHLY and CDR2 FYNNEI. The CDR3 runs to 12 residues. DNA for the CDR3: TGTGCCAGCAGTGGGACAGGGGAGGGCTACACCTTC. Translating gives CASSGTGEGYTF.

CDR3 in DNA: TGTGCCAGCAGCCCATACAACCAAGAGACCCAGTACTTC. It encodes CASSPYNQETQYF. V and J are TRBV7-6 and TRBJ2-5, with D unresolved. CDR1 is SGHVS and CDR2 is FNYEAQ in the germline V gene. CDR3 size: 13 residues. Trimming stripped 5 bases from V and 0 bases from J, with 7 bases between.

This clone appeared once. V is TRBV14 and J is TRBJ1-2; 9 nucleotides align to TRBD1. CDR3 length: 16 residues. The V and J ends lost 3 bases and 4 bases, in that order; junction bases with no gene match: 9. Germline values: CDR1 SGHDN, CDR2 FVKESK. The CDR3 region is CASSHGQGRRSYGYTF. Written as DNA, the CDR3 is TGTGCCAGCAGCCACGGACAGGGGCGTCGCAGCTATGGCTACACCTTC.

The J gene is TRBJ2-1, the V gene TRBV7-2; TRBD2 agrees at 14 bases. The CDR3 has 17 amino acids. Germline V gene data show CDR1 as SGHTA and CDR2 as FQGNSA. The V gene end was trimmed by 0 bases and the J gene end by 9 bases; junction bases not matched to a gene: 7. The CDR3 sequence is CASSLAGTSGRGGEQFF. CDR3 nucleotides: TGTGCCAGCAGCTTAGCGGGGACTAGCGGGAGAGGGGGTGAGCAGTTCTTC.

This chain joins TRBV7-6 and TRBJ2-5, with D uncertain. Per germline, CDR1 SGHVS and CDR2 FNYEAQ. The CDR3 length is 12 residues. V was trimmed by 3 bases and J by 3 bases, leaving 5 bases between them. The CDR3 loop reads CASSLAEETQYF. The CDR3 nucleotides are TGTGCCAGCAGCTTGGCTGAAGAGACCCAGTACTTC.

This sequence joins TRBV19 and TRBJ2-2, with 10 bases fitting TRBD2. CDR1 LNHDA and CDR2 SQIVND come from the germline V gene (reference sequence). After removal of 3 bases from V and 4 bases from J, the junction contained 5 bases not matched to a gene. The CDR3 is 16 amino acids. The CDR3, as DNA: TGTGCCAGTAGTATCAGCGGGGGGGCAGGCACCGGGGAGCTGTTTTTT. This gives the protein CASSISGGAGTGELFF.

The chain has TRBV7-8 and TRBJ2-2; D perhaps matches TRBD1 (5 bases). V was shortened by 1 base and J by 6 bases, with 9 bases between the two germline ends. The germline CDR1 and CDR2 sequences are SGHVS and FQNEAQ. The CDR3 loop spans 14 amino acids. CDR3 in amino acids: CASSLDPGSGELFF. CDR3 in DNA: TGTGCCAGCAGCTTAGACCCAGGGTCCGGGGAGCTGTTTTTT.

The rearrangement links TRBV7-2 to TRBJ2-7; 13 nucleotides match TRBD2. V was pared by 4 bases and J by 7 bases, with 16 bases of the junction left unmatched. Germline CDR1 is SGHTA and CDR2 is FQGNSA. The CDR3 extends over 18 amino acids. The CDR3 nucleotides are TGTGCCAGCAGCTCCGGACTAGCGGGAGAGGTCCCCCTGGGTGAGCAGTACTTC. As protein: CASSSGLAGEVPLGEQYF. The entire variable domain, with the rest obtained from reference TRBV7-2 and TRBJ2-7, is as follows: GAGVSQSPSNKVTEKGKDVELRCDPISGHTALYWYRQSLGQGLEFLIYFQGNSAPDKSGLPSDRFSAERTGGSVSTLTIQRTQQEDSAVYLCASSSGLAGEVPLGEQYFGPGTRLTVT.

The genes are TRBV27 and TRBJ2-1; tentative D call: TRBD2 (5 bases). The germline V gene encodes CDR1 MNHEY and CDR2 SMNVEV (reference sequence). This CDR3 is built from 15 residues. V lost 3 bases, J lost 4 bases, and 13 bases lay in between. In DNA, the CDR3 is TGTGCCAGCAGTTTCGGGGAGACTGCGTACAATGAGCAGTTCTTC. Protein product: CASSFGETAYNEQFF.